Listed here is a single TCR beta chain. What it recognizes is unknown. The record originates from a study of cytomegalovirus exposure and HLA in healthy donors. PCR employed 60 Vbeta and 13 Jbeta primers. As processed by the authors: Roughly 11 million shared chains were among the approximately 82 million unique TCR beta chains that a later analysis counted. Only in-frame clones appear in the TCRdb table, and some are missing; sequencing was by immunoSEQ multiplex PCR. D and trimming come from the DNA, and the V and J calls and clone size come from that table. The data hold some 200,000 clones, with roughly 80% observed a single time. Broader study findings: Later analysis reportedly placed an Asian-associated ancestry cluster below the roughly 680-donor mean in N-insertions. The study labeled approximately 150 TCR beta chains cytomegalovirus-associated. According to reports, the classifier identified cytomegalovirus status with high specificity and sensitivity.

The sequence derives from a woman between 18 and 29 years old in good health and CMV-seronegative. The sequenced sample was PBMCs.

As DNA, the CDR3 is TGTGCCAGTAGTCGGTCACAGGGGAACACTGAAGCTTTCTTT. This translates into CASSRSQGNTEAFF. The chain is built from TRBV19 and TRBJ1-1; D is perhaps TRBD1 (6 bases). Trimming removed 5 bases from V and 1 base from J, with 11 bases in between. Germline V lookup: CDR1 LNHDA, CDR2 SQIVND (reference sequence). The CDR3 runs to 14 residues.